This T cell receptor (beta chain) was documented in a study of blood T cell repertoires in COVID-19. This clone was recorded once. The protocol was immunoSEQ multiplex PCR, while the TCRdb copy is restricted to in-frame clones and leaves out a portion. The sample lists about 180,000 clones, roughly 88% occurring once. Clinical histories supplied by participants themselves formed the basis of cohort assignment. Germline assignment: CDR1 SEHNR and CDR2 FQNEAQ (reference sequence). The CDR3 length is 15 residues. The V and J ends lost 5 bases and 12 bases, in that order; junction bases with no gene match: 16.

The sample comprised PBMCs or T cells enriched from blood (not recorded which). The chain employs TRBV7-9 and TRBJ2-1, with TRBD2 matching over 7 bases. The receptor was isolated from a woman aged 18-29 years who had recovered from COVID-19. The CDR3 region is CASSLGGELAYGQFF. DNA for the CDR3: TGTGCCAGCAGCCTTGGGGGGGAACTTGCCTACGGGCAGTTCTTC. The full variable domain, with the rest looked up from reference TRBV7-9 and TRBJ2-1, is DTGVSQNPRHKITKRGQNVTFRCDPISEHNRLYWYRQTLGQGPEFLTYFQNEAQLEKSRLLSDRFSAERPKGSFSTLEIQRTEQGDSAMYLCASSLGGELAYGQFFGPGTRLTVL.